This is a list of T cell receptor beta chains from one sample in a study of regulatory T cells in long-lasting Graves disease. TCRdb used MiXCR to reprocess the multiplex PCR reads, holding one entry per CDR3 protein. The table records over 350,000 distinct CDR3 sequences, 11% to 15% of them present only once. Separately, the same data were catalogued under a study of T cells in Graves' hyperthyroidism and ophthalmopathy.

Sequencing used peripheral blood mononuclear cells (PBMCs), obtained at new diagnosis, from a patient treated with antithyroid drugs. All receptors derive from a woman between 50 and 59 years old with Graves disease. Both conserved end residues are part of each CDR3. The order of the fields is J gene, V gene, D gene, clone size, CDR3 DNA, CDR3 protein. D genes are given only for firm matches. The listing skips clone size in some rows; elsewhere it reads once, few, many or a size class.

TRBJ2-1 TRBV5-5 TRBD1 NA TGTGCCAGCAGCACGGGACAGGGCTATGAGCAGTTCTTC CASSTGQGYEQFF
TRBJ2-5 TRBV11-2 TRBD2 many TGTGCCAGCAGCTTCCTAGGAGCTAGCGGGAGTACTGGAGAGACCCAGTACTTC CASSFLGASGSTGETQYF
TRBJ2-1 TRBV4-2 TRBD2 NA TGTGCCAGCAGCCAAGATAGTCTGGGACTAGCGGGAGATGAGCAGTTCTTC CASSQDSLGLAGDEQFF
TRBJ1-2 TRBV10-3 TRBD1 many TGTGCCATCCGGGGACAGGGCCTTCTTCTCTATGGCTACACCTTC CAIRGQGLLLYGYTF
TRBJ1-1 TRBV6-1 NA many TGTGCCAGCAGGGACAGAATCATGAACACTGAAGCTTTCTTT CASRDRIMNTEAFF
TRBJ2-1 TRBV2 TRBD1 many TGTGCCAGCAAATCCGGACAGGGATACAATGAGCAGTTCTTC CASKSGQGYNEQFF
TRBJ2-7 TRBV5-1 NA many TGCGCCAGCAGCTTTGGGCAGGGAGACTACGAGCAGTACTTC CASSFGQGDYEQYF
TRBJ2-1 TRBV18 NA few TGTGCCAGCTCACCGGGACGGAGCTCCTACAATGAGCAGTTCTTC CASSPGRSSYNEQFF
TRBJ1-3 TRBV7-2 NA NA TGTGCCAGCAGCCAGACTACCGGGACATCAAGCTCTGGAAACACCATATATTTT CASSQTTGTSSSGNTIYF
TRBJ2-2 TRBV24-1 NA many TGTGCCACCGGGGGGTCTTTGAACACCGGGGAGCTGTTTTTT CATGGSLNTGELFF
TRBJ2-3 TRBV7-9 NA NA TGTGCCAGCAGCGAGCGGTTCACAGATACGCAGTATTTT CASSERFTDTQYF